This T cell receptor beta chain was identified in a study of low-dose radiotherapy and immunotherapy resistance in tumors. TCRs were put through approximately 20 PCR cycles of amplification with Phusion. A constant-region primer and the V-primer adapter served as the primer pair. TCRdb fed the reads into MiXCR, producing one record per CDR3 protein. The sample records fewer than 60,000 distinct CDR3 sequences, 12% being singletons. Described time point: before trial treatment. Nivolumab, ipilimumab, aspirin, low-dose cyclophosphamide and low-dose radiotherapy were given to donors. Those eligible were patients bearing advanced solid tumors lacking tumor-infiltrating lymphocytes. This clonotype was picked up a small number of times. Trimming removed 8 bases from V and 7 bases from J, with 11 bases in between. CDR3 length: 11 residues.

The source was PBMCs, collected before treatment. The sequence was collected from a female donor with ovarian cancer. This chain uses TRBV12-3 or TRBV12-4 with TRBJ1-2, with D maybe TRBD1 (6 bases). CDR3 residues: CASAGAFGYTF. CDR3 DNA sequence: TGTGCCAGCGCGGGGGCGTTTGGCTACACCTTC.